The 5 T cell receptor beta chains below all came from one sample that was sequenced in a study of neurological immune-mediated disorders. TCRdb recomputed calls from the 5' RACE reads with MiXCR, one row per CDR3 protein. In the table there are about 59,000 distinct CDR3 sequences, roughly 13% of which are singletons. Sequenced: PBMCs. These receptors all stem from a woman aged 55-75 years with HTLV-1-associated myelopathy (HAM/TSP).

There are many counts of this clonotype. V and J are TRBV18 and TRBJ2-1; a possible D gene is TRBD2 (6 bases). Between the trimmed V and J ends, which lost 3 bases and 10 bases, there was a span of 19 bases. Germline V lookup: CDR1 KGHSH, CDR2 LQKENI. The CDR3 is 15 residues long. DNA for the CDR3: TGTGCCAGCTCACCGGGACTTCCCCCTGAGCGGGAGCAGTTCTTC. Translated, it gives CASSPGLPPEREQFF.

This clonotype came up many times. The chain couples TRBV10-3 to TRBJ2-3; 11 bases are a match to TRBD2. This CDR3 has 15 amino acids. The V segment lost 4 bases and the J segment 5 bases; nucleotides outside the gene matches: 5. CDR1 ENHRY and CDR2 SYGVKD come from the germline V gene. The CDR3: CAISALAGVVDTQYF. CDR3 bases: TGTGCCATCAGTGCACTAGCGGGAGTGGTAGATACGCAGTATTTT.

The sample holds many counts of this clonotype. The V call is TRBV20-1, the J call TRBJ2-1, with TRBD2 matching 11 bases. The CDR3 runs 15 residues. Germline values: CDR1 DFQATT, CDR2 SNEGSKA (reference sequence). The V and J ends lost 0 bases and 9 bases, in that order; junction bases with no gene match: 7. CDR3 sequence: CSARDRLAGGSEQFF. CDR3 bases: TGCAGTGCTAGAGATCGCCTAGCGGGAGGAAGTGAGCAGTTCTTC.

This clonotype has ten or more counts. The chain is built from TRBV7-8 and TRBJ1-1; no clear D. In germline, CDR1 is SGHVS, CDR2 FQNEAQ. CDR3 length: 15 residues. V lost 2 bases and J lost 2, with 12 bases in between. The CDR3, as DNA: TGTGCCAGCAGCTTAATCCAGGCGCCCAACACTGAAGCTTTCTTT. It specifies CASSLIQAPNTEAFF.

This clonotype was seen repeatedly, ten times or more. The rearrangement joins TRBV15 to TRBJ2-7, with 8 bases identical to TRBD2. The CDR3 totals 17 residues. Losses at the gene ends were 0 bases for V and 0 bases for J; bases not matched to a gene: 7. The V gene's germline CDR1 is LNHNV and CDR2 YYDKDF (reference sequence). DNA for the CDR3: TGTGCCACCAGCAGAGATGCCCCCGGGACTAGCTCCTACGAGCAGTACTTC. Translated: CATSRDAPGTSSYEQYF.